Below, 10 T cell receptor beta chains from the same sample are listed, as sequenced in a study of T cells in Graves' hyperthyroidism and ophthalmopathy. There were TCR beta CDR3 regions amplified from RNA transcripts. Using the HTBI primer set, a first-round RT-PCR was run on the TCR CDR3. A single record per CDR3 protein comes from TCRdb applying MiXCR to the multiplex PCR reads. The profile covers approximately 400,000 distinct CDR3 sequences, with about 14% appearing a single time and about 20% taken by the ten largest. The specimen was blood. These receptors all come from a woman aged 30 to 39 with Graves' ophthalmopathy.

This clonotype was counted only a few times. The chain combines TRBV15 with TRBJ2-7; unclear D gene. The CDR3 is 14 amino acids. Between the trimmed V and J ends, which lost 0 bases and 2 bases, there was a span of 8 bases. Germline V gene sequence: CDR1 LNHNV, CDR2 YYDKDF (reference sequence). CDR3: CATSRDGFPYEQYF. The CDR3 coding sequence is TGTGCCACCAGCAGAGACGGGTTCCCCTACGAGCAGTACTTC. The complete variable domain, with remaining parts taken from reference TRBV15 and TRBJ2-7, reads DAMVIQNPRYQVTQFGKPVTLSCSQTLNHNVMYWYQQKSSQAPKLLFHYYDKDFNNEADTPDNFQSRRPNTSFCFLDIRSPGLGDTAMYLCATSRDGFPYEQYFGPGTRLTVT.

Ten or more counts support this clonotype. The rearrangement links TRBV12-3 or TRBV12-4 to TRBJ2-3, with no clear D. This CDR3 has 16 residues. The V end was cut by 2 bases, the J end by 3 bases, with 15 bases between. As DNA, the CDR3 is TGTGCCAGCAGTTTATACGACTTAATCGTGACAGATACGCAGTATTTT. Its protein product is CASSLYDLIVTDTQYF.

This clonotype was counted a few times. V usage is TRBV15 and J usage is TRBJ2-7; D uncertain. The V gene's germline CDR1 is LNHNV and CDR2 YYDKDF (reference sequence). The CDR3 sequence is 12 residues long. The V and J ends lost 1 base and 2 bases respectively, with 3 bases between them. The CDR3 DNA reads TGTGCCACCAGCAGAGTTACCTACGAGCAGTACTTC. Residues: CATSRVTYEQYF.

The V gene is TRBV20-1, the J gene TRBJ2-7; D might be TRBD2 (5 bases). The CDR3 sequence is 13 residues long. Germline loops: CDR1 DFQATT, CDR2 SNEGSKA (reference sequence). The ends were cut back, 1 base at V and 1 base at J, with 8 bases in the middle. CDR3 sequence (DNA): TGCAGTGCTAGAGTCCGGGGATCCTACGAGCAGTACTTC. It yields the protein CSARVRGSYEQYF.

This rearrangement joins TRBV4-1 to TRBJ2-7; perhaps TRBD2 as D (6 bases). Per the germline V gene, CDR1 is MGHRA and CDR2 is YSYEKL. This CDR3 spans 14 amino acids. V dropped 7 bases and J dropped 1 base, with 14 bases sitting between them. As DNA, the CDR3 is TGCGCCAGCACCTGGGACTTTGGTTCCTACGAGCAGTACTTC. The encoded protein is CASTWDFGSYEQYF.

This clonotype has a count of ten or more. The chain couples TRBV4-1 to TRBJ1-2; TRBD1 agrees at 8 bases. Germline loops: CDR1 MGHRA, CDR2 YSYEKL. The CDR3 extends over 16 amino acids. After removal of 0 bases from V and 2 bases from J, the junction contained 5 bases not matched to a gene. CDR3 protein: CASSQEDRALNYGYTF. As DNA, the CDR3 is TGCGCCAGCAGCCAAGAGGACAGGGCTTTGAACTATGGCTACACCTTC.

A remark on this clonotype: Just one base apart from a much larger clone, this may be a read error. The chain uses TRBV5-5 and TRBJ1-2; unclear D gene. Germline-derived CDR1 and CDR2 are SGHKS and YYEKEE (reference sequence). The length of the CDR3 is 14 residues. V was cut by 3 bases and J by 4 bases, with 13 bases left in between. CDR3 sequence (DNA): TGTGCCAGCAGCTCGGAGTCAGAGGCCTATGGCTACACCTTC. As protein: CASSSESEAYGYTF.

Comment on this clonotype: A read error may be the cause here, since a much bigger clone is one base away. The chain employs TRBV29-1 and TRBJ1-2; D uncertain. The CDR3 consists of 16 residues. The V gene's germline CDR1 is SQVTM and CDR2 ANQGSEA. CDR3 nucleotides: TGCAGCGTTGGTGGGGTAGTGGGTCAGTCTAACTATGGCTTCACCTTC. It yields the protein CSVGGVVGQSNYGFTF.

This clonotype was detected many times. The rearrangement uses TRBV20-1 and TRBJ2-3, with 14 bases aligning to TRBD2. The germline V gene encodes CDR1 DFQATT and CDR2 SNEGSKA (reference sequence). This CDR3 spans 16 amino acids. Trimming removed 1 base from V and 2 bases from J; junction bases left unmatched: 2. The CDR3 loop reads CSARGGLAGDTDTQYF. CDR3 nucleotide sequence: TGCAGTGCTAGAGGGGGACTAGCGGGGGACACAGATACGCAGTATTTT.

This clonotype was counted many times. The chain employs TRBV4-1 and TRBJ2-7; 9 bases align to TRBD2. The J segment lost 2 bases and the V segment lost 0 bases, leaving 2 bases of the junction unmatched. The germline gives CDR1 MGHRA, CDR2 YSYEKL. The CDR3 has 15 residues. This CDR3 is CASSQDERGAYEQYF. For the CDR3, the DNA is TGCGCCAGCAGCCAAGATGAGCGGGGGGCCTACGAGCAGTACTTC.